Sequencing of this T cell receptor beta chain was carried out in a study of blood T cell repertoires in COVID-19. As processed by the authors: Using reference gene primer amplification, nucleated cell counts were estimated. TCRdb's copy holds only in-frame clones and misses some; the assay was immunoSEQ multiplex PCR. The V and J calls and clone size are taken from that table; D and trimming were inferred from the DNA. The repertoire includes some 170,000 clones, around 83% of them detected once, and approximately 14% sits in the top ten. Only a few counts were recorded for this clone. CDR3 length equals 17 residues. The V and J ends lost 7 bases and 5 bases respectively, with 23 bases between them. The germline V gene encodes CDR1 MNHNY and CDR2 SVGAGI (reference sequence).

The clonotype comes from a man aged 50 to 59 who had recovered from COVID-19. The rearrangement links TRBV6-6 to TRBJ2-2; the D gene is possibly TRBD2 (7 bases). Specimen: PBMCs or T cells enriched from blood (not recorded which). The CDR3 nucleotides read TGTGCCAGCACTCGTCGTCGCGGGGGCGACCGAACCGGGGAGCTGTTTTTT. This gives the protein CASTRRRGGDRTGELFF.